This T cell receptor beta chain was captured in a study of resident and recirculating memory T cells in vitiligo. Looking at the study overall: Whole samples, not sorted cells, were homogenized and used for genomic DNA extraction.

Sequenced by immunoSEQ multiplex PCR; TCRdb stores in-frame clones only, minus some. Of more than 70,000 clones listed, about 91% were seen once; the top ten hold more than 4.5%. From germline, CDR1 is MNHNY and CDR2 SVGAGI (reference sequence). The CDR3 contains 14 residues. Trimming removed 5 bases from V and 2 bases from J, with 12 bases in between. No patient showed confetti depigmentation, a clinical sign of active disease. The sequencing sample was made of blood. This clonotype was obtained from a male donor with vitiligo. The chain carries TRBV6-6 and TRBJ1-1; unclear D gene. The DNA for the CDR3 is TGTGCCAGCAGTGGCAGGTCGGAAAACACTGAAGCTTTCTTT. It yields the protein CASSGRSENTEAFF.